This T cell receptor beta chain was observed in a study of beta chain features in type 1 diabetes. Study-wide results and caveats: Moderately but significantly shorter TCRB CDR3s were found in Type 1 diabetes patients in all four CD4+ subsets. Naive, central memory and Treg TCRB repertoires appeared more alike in patients than in healthy donors.

Isolated RNA was reverse transcribed in full, so expressed TCRB transcripts were sequenced. Here immunoSEQ multiplex PCR was the method, and the copy in TCRdb shows in-frame clones only, minus some. This table has 250,000 to 300,000 clones, 24% appearing once. Averaging about 116 mL, one heparinised blood draw came from each individual donor. In all sorted populations, purity surpassed 95%. Worth noting for this clone: Its antigen is not known.

CDR1 and CDR2 from the germline V gene are LNHDA and SQIVND (reference sequence). This CDR3 comprises 12 residues. V lost 1 base and J 5 bases, leaving 3 bases between the germline ends. The sample taken for sequencing was naive CD4+ T cells from blood. The origin of this receptor is a woman in her thirties with type 1 diabetes. The chain is built from TRBV19 and TRBJ1-5; D uncertain. Here the CDR3 reads CASSIVDQPQHF. The CDR3, as DNA: TGTGCCAGTAGTATAGTCGATCAGCCCCAGCATTTT. Supplemented by reference TRBV19 and TRBJ1-5, the full variable domain reads DGGITQSPKYLFRKEGQNVTLSCEQNLNHDAMYWYRQDPGQGLRLIYYSQIVNDFQKGDIAEGYSVSREKKESFPLTVTSAQKNPTAFYLCASSIVDQPQHFGDGTRLSIL.